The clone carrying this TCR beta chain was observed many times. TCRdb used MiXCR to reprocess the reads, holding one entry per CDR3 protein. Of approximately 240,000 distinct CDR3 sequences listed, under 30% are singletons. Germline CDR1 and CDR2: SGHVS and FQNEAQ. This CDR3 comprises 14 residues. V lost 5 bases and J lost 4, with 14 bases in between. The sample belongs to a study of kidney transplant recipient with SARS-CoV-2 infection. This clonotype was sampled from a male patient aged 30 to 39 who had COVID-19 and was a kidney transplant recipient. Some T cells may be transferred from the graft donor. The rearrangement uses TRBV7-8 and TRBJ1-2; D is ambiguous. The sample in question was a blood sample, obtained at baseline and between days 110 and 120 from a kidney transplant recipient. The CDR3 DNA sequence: TGTGCCAGCAGCCCGGACGGCTCCTCCTATGGCTACACCTTC. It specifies CASSPDGSSYGYTF.